These 16 T cell receptor beta chains were sequenced from one sample in a study of blood T cells in healthy people across ages. With a J-beta primer mix and a sample-barcoded 5' primer, a second PCR ran 7 to 11 cycles. TCRdb re-analysed the 5' RACE reads in MiXCR, keeping a single row per CDR3 protein. The sample contains some 760,000 distinct CDR3 sequences, 25% of which appear only once. These data also featured in a second study, about T cells of mothers and their children.

What was sequenced was blood. The receptors stem from a boy between 10 and 17 years old in good health.

The chain combines TRBV5-1 with TRBJ2-6; D unresolved. This CDR3 contains 15 residues. Trimming removed 0 bases from V and 2 bases from J, with 6 bases in between. Looked up from germline, CDR1 is SGHRS and CDR2 is YFSETQ. This chain's CDR3 is CASSLVAAGANVLTF. The CDR3 nucleotides are TGCGCCAGCAGCTTGGTGGCAGCTGGGGCCAACGTCCTGACTTTC.

The chain carries TRBV5-1 and TRBJ2-1; tentatively, D is TRBD2 (6 bases). This CDR3 is 15 amino acids long. Germline V gene sequence: CDR1 SGHRS, CDR2 YFSETQ. The germline V and J ends were trimmed by 5 bases and 8 bases, with 20 bases remaining between them. CDR3 sequence (DNA): TGCGCCAGCAGGTCCCGGGACTCCCAGGTCGATGAGCAGTTCTTC. Protein sequence: CASRSRDSQVDEQFF.

This sequence joins TRBV21-1 and TRBJ1-5; the D call in the table, TRBD1, was not verified against the DNA. TRBV21-1 is listed as a pseudogene. This CDR3 is 15 amino acids long. Here the CDR3 DNA reads TGTGCCGGCAGCGCCCCAGGTTATAGCAATCAGCCCCAGCATTTT. Its translation: CAGSAPGYSNQPQHF.

The chain has TRBV7-3 and TRBJ2-5; D unclear. The V gene's germline CDR1 is SGHTA and CDR2 FQGTGA. V shed 2 bases and J shed 5 bases, with 18 bases lying between them. The CDR3 spans 16 residues. As DNA, the CDR3 is TGTGCCAGCAGCTTATTTGGGCGGCCGTCAAGGGAGACCCAGTACTTC. Its protein product is CASSLFGRPSRETQYF.

This clonotype was counted a few times. This rearrangement joins TRBV6-5 to TRBJ2-3; D call uncertain. V lost 0 bases and J 7 bases, leaving 8 bases between the germline ends. CDR3 length: 13 amino acids. Germline V gene data show CDR1 as MNHEY and CDR2 as SVGAGI. The CDR3 DNA reads as TGTGCCAGCAGTTACTCGGGTAGAAATACGCAGTATTTT. It yields the protein CASSYSGRNTQYF.

This clonotype was seen a few times. This rearrangement joins TRBV12-3 or TRBV12-4 to TRBJ2-1, with TRBD2 matching over 11 bases. The DNA end is more similar to TRBJ2-5, so the J call may be wrong. This CDR3 spans 14 amino acids. CDR3 protein: CASSHSGRAQTQYF. CDR3 sequence (DNA): TGTGCCAGCAGCCATAGCGGGAGGGCCCAGACCCAGTACTTC.

The V call is TRBV27, the J call TRBJ2-4; D is undetermined. V was shortened by 6 bases and J by 6 bases, with 9 bases between the two germline ends. Germline CDR1 reads MNHEY; CDR2 reads SMNVEV (reference sequence). The CDR3 is made up of 12 amino acids. CDR3 residues: CASRGIGNIQYF. CDR3 DNA: TGTGCCAGCAGGGGAATAGGAAACATTCAGTACTTC.

This clonotype has a handful of counts. V and J are TRBV10-3 and TRBJ2-7; D perhaps matches TRBD1 (5 bases). The CDR3 loop spans 16 amino acids. The ends were cut back, 2 bases at V and 4 bases at J, with 18 bases in the middle. The germline V gene has CDR1 ENHRY and CDR2 SYGVKD. The CDR3 reads CAISEGVDSRPYEQYF. CDR3 nucleotides: TGTGCCATCAGTGAGGGGGTTGACAGTCGCCCATACGAGCAGTACTTC.

The genes are TRBV29-1 and TRBJ2-5; 11 bases map to TRBD2. CDR1 and CDR2 from the germline V gene are SQVTM and ANQGSEA. CDR3 length: 16 residues. V lost 4 bases, J lost 2 bases, and 9 bases stayed unmatched. The CDR3 sequence: CSVGRSGGAVQETQYF. CDR3 in DNA: TGCAGCGTTGGACGTAGCGGGGGGGCGGTGCAAGAGACCCAGTACTTC.

V usage is TRBV6-5 and J usage is TRBJ2-7; maybe TRBD2 (7 bases). CDR3 size: 13 residues. Trimming removed 9 bases from V and 2 bases from J, with 14 bases in between. The germline V gene has CDR1 MNHEY and CDR2 SVGAGI. The CDR3, as DNA: TGTGCCAGTACGGGGGGCACAGCCTACGAGCAGTACTTC. It translates to CASTGGTAYEQYF.

This clonotype came up a few times. V usage is TRBV30 and J usage is TRBJ2-1, with 10 bases identical to TRBD1. The CDR3 length is 13 residues. The germline gives CDR1 GTSNPN, CDR2 SVGIG (reference sequence). The V segment lost 8 bases and the J segment 6 bases; nucleotides outside the gene matches: 7. The CDR3 loop is CARGTGAGNEQFF. CDR3 nucleotides: TGTGCCCGGGGGACAGGGGCTGGCAATGAGCAGTTCTTC.

This clonotype has more than one count but fewer than ten. The CDR3 DNA is TGTGCCAGCAGCAGGTCGGGAGGCTATGGCTACACCTTC. Protein product: CASSRSGGYGYTF. V is TRBV9 and J is TRBJ1-2; D gene unclear. CDR3 length: 13 residues. Per the germline V gene, CDR1 is SGDLS and CDR2 is YYNGEE. V gave up 4 bases and J gave up 4 bases, with 11 bases separating them.

The CDR3: CSVETLSYNEQFF. In nucleotides, the CDR3 is TGCAGCGTTGAAACTTTATCCTACAATGAGCAGTTCTTC. V and J are TRBV29-1 and TRBJ2-1; D is undetermined. This CDR3 is built from 13 residues. Trimming took off 2 bases at V and 1 base at J, with 6 bases between the two ends. The germline CDR1 and CDR2 sequences are SQVTM and ANQGSEA.

This clonotype has just one count. The chain links TRBV5-5 to TRBJ1-5, with D maybe TRBD1 (6 bases). V shed 4 bases and J shed 4 bases, with 18 bases lying between them. Germline V gene lookup returns CDR1 SGHKS and CDR2 YYEKEE (reference sequence). The CDR3 has 16 residues. The CDR3 nucleotides read TGTGCCAGCAGCCTTGGACAGCCGATAGGGAATCAGCCCCAGCATTTT. Protein product: CASSLGQPIGNQPQHF. The variable domain in full, with the rest retrieved from reference TRBV5-5 and TRBJ1-5, is DAGVTQSPTHLIKTRGQQVTLRCSPISGHKSVSWYQQVLGQGPQFIFQYYEKEERGRGNFPDRFSARQFPNYSSELNVNALLLGDSALYLCASSLGQPIGNQPQHFGDGTRLSIL.

CDR3 protein: CASSLSTPLDEQYF. CDR3 nucleotides: TGTGCCAGCAGCCTATCGACTCCCTTGGACGAGCAGTACTTC. J is TRBJ2-7 and V is TRBV7-9; D unresolved. This CDR3 has 14 residues. Germline V CDR1 and CDR2: SEHNR, FQNEAQ (reference sequence). V dropped 5 bases and J dropped 5 bases, with 16 bases sitting between them.

This clonotype was counted between two and nine times. V and J are TRBV6-4 and TRBJ2-7; 9 bases map to TRBD1. The J call is doubtful: the DNA matches TRBJ2-5 better. Looked up from germline, CDR1 is MRHNA and CDR2 is SNTAGT. The CDR3 loop spans 14 amino acids. The CDR3: CASREQGAGETQYF. The CDR3 nucleotides are TGTGCCAGCAGAGAACAGGGGGCGGGGGAGACCCAGTACTTC.